The TCR beta chain under discussion was sequenced for a study of blood T cell repertoires in COVID-19. Study as a whole: Italy, Spain and the United States were the sources of the convalescent and acute COVID-19 samples. T cells, B-cell-depleted T cells, or PBMCs provided the cDNA or gDNA that served as material.

In the study's own analysis: It was from reference gene primer amplification that nucleated cell counts were estimated. Generated by immunoSEQ multiplex PCR, the TCRdb table keeps only in-frame clones and is missing some. V, J and clone size derive from that table, while D and trimming were established from the DNA sequence. The profile shows about 110,000 clones, about 80% of them singletons. The CDR3 has 14 residues. V lost 3 bases to trimming and J lost 7 bases; unmatched junction nucleotides: 4. Germline CDR1 is KGHDR and CDR2 is SFDVKD. The gene calls are TRBV24-1 and TRBJ1-5; TRBD1 agrees at 8 bases. This clonotype originated in a woman between 45 and 65 years old with acute or convalescent COVID-19. The material sequenced was peripheral blood. This CDR3 is CATSDPQGEQPQHF. The CDR3 DNA is TGTGCCACCAGTGATCCACAGGGGGAACAGCCCCAGCATTTT.